This is a list of T cell receptor beta chains from one sample in a study of blood T cells in healthy people across ages. Each CDR3 protein gets one entry after TCRdb re-called the 5' RACE reads with MiXCR. The table includes some 1.1 million distinct CDR3 sequences, roughly two fifths detected once. The sample comprised blood. These TCRs come from a man between 18 and 35 years old in good health. CDR3s leave out the opening cysteine and the closing phenylalanine or tryptophan. The D gene is left open where the match is weak.

. 13 TRBV7-2 ASSPRIGVNYGYT
. 11 TRBV2 ASSERGDTGYT
. 14 TRBV12-3/TRBV12-4 ASSFRSGTRTDTQY
. 12 TRBV6-2/TRBV6-3 ASSYSRGLYEQY
TRBD1 10 TRBV5-1 ASQQGVDGQY
. 12 TRBV20-1 SATSGGMNTEAF
. 12 TRBV7-3 ASSLGFGQDTQY
. 14 TRBV3-1 ASSQSRGAPTDTQY
TRBD1 11 TRBV20-1 SALDRGGQPQH
. 12 TRBV7-2 ASSLPVFPDTQY
. 13 TRBV20-1 SASSASTTNSPLH
. 14 TRBV4-3 ASSQDPVRETGELF
. 14 TRBV3-1 ASSQVIGPSRETQY
TRBD2 14 TRBV6-1 ASSEPGGVGANVLT
TRBD1 13 TRBV5-1 ASSLRQGAGTEAF
TRBD1 14 TRBV12-3/TRBV12-4 ASSPFESTGGETQY
. 13 TRBV20-1 SARGRRANTGELF
TRBD2 11 TRBV20-1 SADPLAGNEQF
TRBD1 15 TRBV5-1 AGSFRDSGSYNSPLH
. 14 TRBV28 ASSFKYRVAQETQY
. 15 TRBV14 ASSYRGTALDTDTQY
. 10 TRBV10-3 AIQGPYTEAF
TRBD2 14 TRBV10-3 AISGQTSIRSNEQY
TRBD2 15 TRBV7-8 ASSPRRAGGPREEQF
TRBD1 12 TRBV20-1 SAPGTGTNTEAF
. 16 TRBV4-3 ASSPRREAWVDTGELF
. 16 TRBV6-2/TRBV6-3 ASSYHRFQAARYNEQF
TRBD2 15 TRBV12-3/TRBV12-4 ASPTVAGVIGVYEQY
. 12 TRBV7-9 ASTTQAIQETQY
. 11 TRBV10-3 ATHSGRNTEAF
. 10 TRBV2 ASSDTVDTQY
. 13 TRBV7-2 ASRLGQVLSYGYT
. 11 TRBV20-1 SAASGVSYEQY
. 11 TRBV12-3/TRBV12-4 ASSRGSYNEQF
TRBD1 14 TRBV7-9 ASSSEGLGQGYGYT
. 14 TRBV7-2 ASSPTGTAGSYEQY
TRBD1 16 TRBV27 ASSPDRDIAPANQPQH
TRBD1 16 TRBV3-1 ASSQGGTGDKPTDTQY
. 12 TRBV4-1 ASSQDPGPNEQF
. 12 TRBV5-1 ASSFGQSDTEAF
. 12 TRBV19 ASQSRGATDTQY
TRBD1 13 TRBV4-3 ASSPDGDRGKKLF
TRBD2 12 TRBV20-1 SANLAGFSYEQY
TRBD1 16 TRBV4-3 ASSQEVPEGQTNEKLF
. 13 TRBV11-2 ASSLGLGTTGELF